This T cell receptor (beta chain) was obtained from a study of tumor-infiltrating lymphocytes in primary liver carcinoma. The authors took blood RNA from unsorted whole blood and also extracted germline DNA. Constant-region priming of about 0.5 ug total RNA yielded TCR beta cDNA. Library construction for TCR beta comprised three nested multiplex PCR rounds performed with slightly modified ARM-PCR. TCRdb processed the multiplex PCR reads anew with MiXCR; each CDR3 protein has one entry. Among 320,000 or so distinct CDR3 sequences listed, approximately 60% were seen once. As regards this clonotype: A much larger clone lies a single base off, so this may be a read error.

This TCR was sampled from a man in his forties with primary liver carcinoma and hepatitis B virus infection. Sequenced sample: peripheral blood.

This CDR3 is CASASRTGSNQPQHF. CDR3 nucleotide sequence: TGTGCCAGCGCAAGCCGGACAGGGTCCAATCAGCCCCAGCATTTT. This rearrangement joins TRBV6-6 to TRBJ1-5; 8 nucleotides agree with TRBD1. Germline V CDR1 and CDR2: MNHNY, SVGAGI (reference sequence). This CDR3 is 15 amino acids long. The V segment lost 8 bases and the J segment 3 bases; nucleotides outside the gene matches: 9.